These 21 T cell receptor beta chains came from one sample sequenced in a study of blood T cell repertoires in COVID-19. Sequencing used immunoSEQ multiplex PCR; TCRdb keeps in-frame clones, though not all of them. Of 150,000 to 200,000 clones in the sample, about 80% were seen once. Sequences were obtained from peripheral blood. The source is a woman in her 70s with acute or convalescent COVID-19.

V is TRBV7-9 and J is TRBJ1-1; 8 nucleotides line up with TRBD1. Germline-derived CDR1 and CDR2 are SEHNR and FQNEAQ (reference sequence). After removal of 5 bases from V and 0 bases from J, the junction contained 5 bases not matched to a gene. This CDR3 has 15 residues. The CDR3 is CASSKNRGMNTEAFF. CDR3 bases: TGTGCCAGCAGCAAAAACAGGGGGATGAACACTGAAGCTTTCTTT.

This clone is a singleton in its sample. The chain links TRBV6-5 to TRBJ1-2; D is ambiguous. Germline V gene data show CDR1 as MNHEY and CDR2 as SVGAGI. V was shortened by 0 bases and J by 7 bases, with 9 bases between the two germline ends. The CDR3 sequence is 13 residues long. The CDR3 here is CASSYSTGSGYTF. The CDR3 nucleotides read TGTGCCAGCAGTTACTCGACGGGAAGTGGCTACACCTTC.

V and J are TRBV7-9 and TRBJ2-1, with D perhaps matching TRBD2 (5 bases). There are 14 residues in the CDR3. The V gene's germline CDR1 is SEHNR and CDR2 FQNEAQ (reference sequence). Trimming pared 3 bases from V and 3 bases from J, leaving 9 bases between. The CDR3 DNA is TGTGCCAGCAGCTTCCCCGGGAACTACAATGAGCAGTTCTTC. Translated, it gives CASSFPGNYNEQFF.

The chain recombines TRBV30 with TRBJ1-3; TRBD1 matches 9 bases. Looked up from germline, CDR1 is GTSNPN and CDR2 is SVGIG (reference sequence). This CDR3 has 14 residues. The V and J ends lost 5 bases and 0 bases, in that order; junction bases with no gene match: 2. The CDR3 loop reads CAWGQGTSGNTIYF. The CDR3, as DNA: TGTGCCTGGGGACAGGGGACCTCTGGAAACACCATATATTTT. Looking up the rest from reference TRBV30 and TRBJ1-3 gives the full variable domain: SQTIHQWPATLVQPVGSPLSLECTVEGTSNPNLYWYRQAAGRGLQLLFYSVGIGQISSEVPQNLSASRPQDRQFILSSKKLLLSDSGFYLCAWGQGTSGNTIYFGEGSWLTVV.

The count of this clone is one. This chain uses TRBV10-3 with TRBJ1-2; 7 bases map to TRBD1. The CDR3 runs 13 residues. Germline V gene sequence: CDR1 ENHRY, CDR2 SYGVKD. J gave up 4 bases and V 10 bases, and 9 bases lay outside the gene matches. The CDR3 spells CATTGEVSYGYTF. CDR3 DNA: TGTGCCACCACAGGGGAAGTGAGCTATGGCTACACCTTC.

The J gene is TRBJ1-2, the V gene TRBV6-6; 9 bases are shared with TRBD1. The CDR3 is 12 residues long. V gave up 8 bases and J gave up 2 bases; unmatched junction bases: 0. CDR1 and CDR2 from the germline V gene are MNHNY and SVGAGI (reference sequence). The CDR3 DNA reads as TGTGCCAGCGGACAGGGGAACTATGGCTACACCTTC. Its protein product is CASGQGNYGYTF.

J is TRBJ1-2 and V is TRBV6-1; TRBD1 is a possible D gene (5 bases). CDR1 MNHNS and CDR2 SASEGT come from the germline V gene. This CDR3 has 16 residues. V lost 3 bases to trimming and J lost 7 bases, with 21 bases between them. The CDR3 nucleotides are TGTGCCAGCAGTGATTTCGACAGAGCCCTTACTTTTGGCTACACCTTC. Protein: CASSDFDRALTFGYTF.

The CDR3 sequence: CASSDRGQGSNQPQHF. DNA for the CDR3: TGTGCCAGCAGTGACCGAGGGCAGGGGAGCAATCAGCCCCAGCATTTT. V gene TRBV6-1 combines with J gene TRBJ1-5; tentatively, D is TRBD1 (6 bases). V was clipped by 3 bases and J by 1 base, with 13 bases between them. The CDR3 extends over 16 amino acids. Germline V CDR1 and CDR2: MNHNS, SASEGT.

This clone has a count of ten or more. The CDR3 here is CASSRDSTGELFF. The CDR3 DNA follows: TGTGCCAGTAGCCGCGATAGCACCGGGGAGCTGTTTTTT. The chain joins TRBV19 to TRBJ2-2; no reliable D call. The V and J ends lost 6 bases and 4 bases respectively, with 9 bases between them. The CDR3 is made up of 13 amino acids. Germline V gene lookup returns CDR1 LNHDA and CDR2 SQIVND (reference sequence).

The chain carries TRBV5-6 and TRBJ1-2; 9 bases line up with TRBD1. Per the germline V gene, CDR1 is SGHDT and CDR2 is YYEEEE. The CDR3 contains 13 residues. The V and J ends lost 5 bases and 7 bases, in that order; junction bases with no gene match: 6. CDR3 nucleotides: TGTGCCAGCAGAGGACAGGGGTACGGTGGCTACACCTTC. Translated: CASRGQGYGGYTF.

This sequence joins TRBV7-9 and TRBJ2-3, with 7 bases fitting TRBD2. V lost 5 bases, J lost 4 bases, and 12 bases stayed unmatched. The CDR3 spans 16 residues. Germline CDR1 reads SEHNR; CDR2 reads FQNEAQ (reference sequence). For the CDR3, the DNA is TGTGCCAGCAGCCCAGCCCAGCGGGGAATCCCAGATACGCAGTATTTT. Residues: CASSPAQRGIPDTQYF.

This chain links TRBV5-1 with TRBJ1-1; no clear D gene. The CDR3 extends over 16 amino acids. V dropped 4 bases and J dropped 6 bases, with 22 bases sitting between them. CDR1 is SGHRS and CDR2 is YFSETQ in the germline V gene. CDR3 bases: TGCGCCAGCAGCCCTGCTCGGGCCTCCGTCGGGGCTGAAGCTTTCTTT. Its protein is CASSPARASVGAEAFF.

The genes are TRBV28 and TRBJ2-1, with D tentatively TRBD2 (5 bases). The CDR3 consists of 15 residues. Germline assignment: CDR1 MDHEN and CDR2 SYDVKM. Trimming took 6 bases from V and 0 from J, leaving 12 bases between them. The CDR3 DNA reads as TGTGCCAGCAGCGTAAGAGGGAGCTCCTACAATGAGCAGTTCTTC. This sequence encodes CASSVRGSSYNEQFF.

The J gene is TRBJ2-3, the V gene TRBV7-2, with 10 bases that match TRBD2. The J segment lost 1 base and the V segment lost 1 base, leaving 2 bases of the junction unmatched. Germline CDR1 and CDR2: SGHTA and FQGNSA. This CDR3 is 16 amino acids long. Here the CDR3 reads CASSLVAGGGTDTQYF. CDR3 sequence (DNA): TGTGCCAGCAGCTTAGTAGCGGGAGGAGGCACAGATACGCAGTATTTT.

The V call is TRBV6-5, the J call TRBJ1-1; TRBD1 might be the D (6 bases). Germline V gives CDR1 MNHEY, CDR2 SVGAGI. The length of the CDR3 is 15 residues. V lost 0 bases, J lost 10 bases, and 18 bases lay in between. The CDR3 protein is CASSYSRGRGGVAFF. CDR3 in DNA: TGTGCCAGCAGTTACTCGAGGGGCAGGGGAGGGGTAGCTTTCTTT.

The rearrangement links TRBV9 to TRBJ1-5; D remains unclear. V dropped 1 base and J dropped 5 bases, with 10 bases sitting between them. The germline CDR1 and CDR2 sequences are SGDLS and YYNGEE. The CDR3 contains 14 residues. The CDR3 reads CASSVSFSDQPQHF. CDR3 nucleotides: TGTGCCAGCAGCGTATCATTCAGCGATCAGCCCCAGCATTTT.

The gene calls are TRBV2 and TRBJ1-5, with 10 nucleotides matching TRBD1. Germline values: CDR1 SNHLY, CDR2 FYNNEI. With V trimmed by 4 bases and J by 3 bases, 3 bases remained unmatched. There are 15 residues in the CDR3. CDR3 loop: CASSGDRGNNQPQHF. DNA of the CDR3: TGTGCCAGCAGTGGGGACAGGGGAAACAATCAGCCCCAGCATTTT. The variable domain in full, completed from reference TRBV2 and TRBJ1-5, reads EPEVTQTPSHQVTQMGQEVILRCVPISNHLYFYWYRQILGQKVEFLVSFYNNEISEKSEIFDDQFSVERPDGSNFTLKIRSTKLEDSAMYFCASSGDRGNNQPQHFGDGTRLSIL.

The chain is built from TRBV7-8 and TRBJ1-6; 8 bases line up with TRBD1. The CDR3 contains 16 residues. Trimming cost V 4 bases and J 3 bases; bases outside gene matches: 5. Germline CDR1 SGHVS, CDR2 FQNEAQ. CDR3 bases: TGTGCCAGCAGCTCGGCGGACAGGGACTATAATTCACCCCTCCACTTT. Protein product: CASSSADRDYNSPLHF.

The V call is TRBV27, the J call TRBJ2-5; possible D gene TRBD2, 5 bases. Trimming stripped 4 bases from V and 4 bases from J, with 19 bases between. Germline lookup yields CDR1 MNHEY and CDR2 SMNVEV (reference sequence). CDR3 length equals 16 residues. CDR3 amino acids: CASSSSIVLARETQYF. The CDR3 DNA reads as TGTGCCAGCAGTTCGTCGATCGTCCTAGCCCGAGAGACCCAGTACTTC.

The rearrangement uses TRBV9 and TRBJ1-3, with 11 bases lining up with TRBD1. This CDR3 comprises 14 residues. Germline CDR1 is SGDLS and CDR2 is YYNGEE. With V trimmed by 1 base and J by 8 bases, 2 bases remained unmatched. CDR3 coding DNA: TGTGCCAGCAGCGTACGGGACAGGGGGGACACCATATATTTT. Residues: CASSVRDRGDTIYF.

This clone was picked up one time. The gene calls are TRBV27 and TRBJ2-1, with D possibly being TRBD2 (6 bases). V was trimmed by 1 base and J by 4 bases, leaving 14 bases between them. Germline CDR1 and CDR2: MNHEY and SMNVEV (reference sequence). This CDR3 spans 16 amino acids. The chain's CDR3 is CASSLLAQGGYNEQFF. The CDR3 region has the DNA TGTGCCAGCAGTTTATTAGCGCAGGGAGGTTACAATGAGCAGTTCTTC.